This T cell receptor beta chain is from a study of blood T cell repertoires in COVID-19. Study at large: COVID-19 samples, acute and convalescent, were from the United States, Italy and Spain.

Study processing details: Quantification of nucleated cells was approximated via reference gene primer amplification. Clones were sequenced by immunoSEQ multiplex PCR, and TCRdb holds only the in-frame ones, with some missing. The V and J calls and clone size are taken from that table; D and trimming were inferred from the DNA. The sample lists around 200,000 clones; approximately 81% were seen once. After removal of 3 bases from V and 5 bases from J, the junction contained 18 bases not matched to a gene. Germline CDR1 is SQVTM and CDR2 is ANQGSEA. The CDR3 is 18 amino acids. Sample: peripheral blood. V and J are TRBV29-1 and TRBJ2-5; 10 bases match TRBD2. The sequence was obtained from an elderly woman with acute or convalescent COVID-19. CDR3 coding DNA: TGCAGCGTTGACGGGATAGCGGGGGGCCCACTATCGATGGAGACCCAGTACTTC. Translating it yields CSVDGIAGGPLSMETQYF.